This T cell receptor (beta chain) appears in the sequencing data of a study of neurological immune-mediated disorders. The unsorted libraries were made from 2 million PBMCs kept at -80 C. This clonotype has a count of ten or more. Every sequencing run drew on 15-18 subjects and yielded over 190 million TCR-beta sequences. TCRdb reprocessed the 5' RACE reads with MiXCR, giving one entry per CDR3 protein. The data contain some 25,000 distinct CDR3 sequences, under 8.5% of them singletons. Germline V CDR1 and CDR2: SGHKS, YYEKEE (reference sequence). The CDR3 runs 15 residues. J lost 6 bases, V lost 0 bases, and 3 bases had no gene match.

The receptor comes from a woman aged 40 to 49 in good health. Material for sequencing was PBMCs. The chain recombines TRBV5-5 with TRBJ2-2, with TRBD2 matching 9 bases. The CDR3 DNA follows: TGTGCCAGCAGCTTGGAAGCGGGAGGTCCCGGGGAGCTGTTTTTT. Translating it yields CASSLEAGGPGELFF.